These T cell receptor beta chains were read from a single sample in a study of shared clonotypes between healthy human individuals. TCRdb's table, derived via immunoSEQ multiplex PCR, lists solely in-frame clones and lacks some. This table has about 2 million clones, approximately 95% appearing once. The source material was naive CD4+ T cells sorted from blood. The receptors derive from a man aged 18 to 30 in good health. Both conserved end residues are part of each CDR3. D genes are given only for firm matches. A clone size is listed for some rows: how often the clone was seen (once, few, many), or a class if it is expanded.

TRBJ2-3	TRBD1	NA	TRBV29-1	TGCAGCGTTGAACCCCGGGACAGGGCCGATACGCAGTATTTT	CSVEPRDRADTQYF
TRBJ1-1	NA	NA	TRBV30	TGTGCCTGGAGATCCCGGTTGAACACTGAAGCTTTCTTT	CAWRSRLNTEAFF
TRBJ2-7	TRBD2	NA	TRBV19	TGTGCCAGTAGTCGGGAGGGAGGGCCGTACGAGCAGTACTTC	CASSREGGPYEQYF
TRBJ1-6	NA	NA	TRBV18	TGTGCCAGCTCACTTTCTCCTATAGATTCACCCCTCCACTTT	CASSLSPIDSPLHF
TRBJ2-7	NA	NA	TRBV18	TGTGCCAGCTCACGGACCGGGATGAAGCTGAGCGAGCAGTACTTC	CASSRTGMKLSEQYF
TRBJ1-6	NA	NA	TRBV7-2	TGTGCCAGCAGCTTAGCCCTCTCACCCCTCCACTTT	CASSLALSPLHF
TRBJ1-2	NA	NA	TRBV6-5	TGTGCCAGCAGCGGTCCTTATGGCTACACCTTC	CASSGPYGYTF
TRBJ1-2	TRBD1	NA	TRBV7-9	TGTGCCAGCAGCTCGCTCGACAGGGCCGGCTATGGCTACACCTTC	CASSSLDRAGYGYTF
TRBJ1-1	NA	NA	TRBV7-2	TGTGCCAGCAGCTTAGATAGGTTATCGAACACTGAAGCTTTCTTT	CASSLDRLSNTEAFF
TRBJ2-2	TRBD2	NA	TRBV7-7	TGTGCTAGCGGAACTAGCGGGAGGGCCGGGAACGGGGAGCTGTTTTTT	CASGTSGRAGNGELFF
TRBJ2-5	NA	NA	TRBV9	TGTGCCAGCAGCGTAGGTGCTATTAGGGGGGAGACCCAGTACTTC	CASSVGAIRGETQYF
TRBJ2-1	TRBD1	NA	TRBV19	TGTGCCAGTAGCCGGGACAGCTACAATGAGCAGTTCTTC	CASSRDSYNEQFF
TRBJ1-5	NA	NA	TRBV6-1	TGTGCCAGCAGTGAAGGTCTGGAGCCCCAGCATTTT	CASSEGLEPQHF
TRBJ1-2	NA	NA	TRBV10-3	TGTGCCATCAGTGAGCCCGTCGACGGAGGTGGGGGCTACACCTTC	CAISEPVDGGGGYTF
TRBJ1-1	NA	NA	TRBV6-5	TGTGCCAGCCGTTACGGTGGGGCGAGCACTGAAGCTTTCTTT	CASRYGGASTEAFF
TRBJ2-1	NA	NA	TRBV5-1	TGCGCCAGCAGCTTGGGTAGCGAGAGCTCCTACAATGAGCAGTTCTTC	CASSLGSESSYNEQFF
TRBJ1-6	NA	NA	TRBV15	TGTGCCACCAGCTCGCGGGGAGCAGGACAATCTAATTCACCCCTCCACTTT	CATSSRGAGQSNSPLHF
TRBJ1-2	NA	NA	TRBV7-8	TGTGCCAGCAGCTTAGGTGCAGGGGATGGCTACACCTTC	CASSLGAGDGYTF
TRBJ1-1	NA	NA	TRBV6-9	TGTGCCAGCAGCAGGGTCGGTAGCACTGAAGCTTTCTTT	CASSRVGSTEAFF
TRBJ1-5	TRBD1	NA	TRBV7-8	TGTGCCAGCAGCTGGACGGGACAGGGAAATCAGCCCCAGCATTTT	CASSWTGQGNQPQHF
TRBJ2-5	NA	NA	TRBV7-2	TGTGCCAGCAGCCCCCGCGCGGGACCAGAGACCCAGTACTTC	CASSPRAGPETQYF
TRBJ2-7	TRBD2	NA	TRBV11-3	TGTGCCAGCAGGAACGGGGTAGCGGGAGCGAGGGACCTTTACGAGCAGTACTTC	CASRNGVAGARDLYEQYF
TRBJ1-5	TRBD1	once	TRBV5-1	TGCGCCAGCAGCTTGCAGGGGGCCGGTCAGCCCCAGCATTTT	CASSLQGAGQPQHF
TRBJ2-3	TRBD2	NA	TRBV27	TGTGCCAGCAGGCGGCCGGGACTAGGATTAGATACGCAGTATTTT	CASRRPGLGLDTQYF
TRBJ1-2	NA	NA	TRBV28	TGTGCCAGCTCCTTGGCCGGTATTGGCTACACCTTC	CASSLAGIGYTF
TRBJ1-4	NA	NA	TRBV5-4	TGTGCCAGCAGCTTGTGGGGGCGCCTTAGTGAAAAACTGTTTTTT	CASSLWGRLSEKLFF
TRBJ1-1	NA	NA	TRBV7-9	TGTGCCAGCGGTAAGGACAGCCAGAACACTGAAGCTTTCTTT	CASGKDSQNTEAFF
TRBJ1-2	TRBD1	once	TRBV5-1	TGCGCCAGCAGCATCCGGACAGGGGTAAACGACTACACCTTC	CASSIRTGVNDYTF
TRBJ1-4	NA	NA	TRBV6-5	TGTGCCAGCAGTTACTCGATCCCTGCAACTAATGAAAAACTGTTTTTT	CASSYSIPATNEKLFF
TRBJ2-7	NA	NA	TRBV7-2	TGTGCCAGCAGCTTAGCGGGACCTCCCTACGAGCAGTACTTC	CASSLAGPPYEQYF
TRBJ2-1	NA	NA	TRBV12-2	TGTGCAAGTCGCTTAGAGGGTAACAATGAGCAGTTCTTC	CASRLEGNNEQFF
TRBJ2-7	NA	NA	TRBV5-1	TGCGCCAGCAGCTTCGGGACTCCCGATCCCGAGCAGTACTTC	CASSFGTPDPEQYF
TRBJ1-4	NA	once	TRBV5-1	TGCGCCAGCAGCTTTGGAAGACAGTCTAATGAAAAACTGTTTTTT	CASSFGRQSNEKLFF
TRBJ2-1	TRBD2	NA	TRBV5-4	TGTGCCAGCAGCCCCCGCGGGGGGCAAACATCCTACAATGAGCAGTTCTTC	CASSPRGGQTSYNEQFF
TRBJ2-3	NA	NA	TRBV27	TGTGCCAGCAGGTTAACTGTCGGCTCATTCAACACAGATACGCAGTATTTT	CASRLTVGSFNTDTQYF
TRBJ2-7	NA	NA	TRBV5-6	TGTGCCAGCAGCAGTGCAAGCGGGCCCCCCTACGAGCAGTACTTC	CASSSASGPPYEQYF
TRBJ2-7	NA	NA	TRBV5-8	TGTGCCAGCAGCCCGGCGGGCAGCAAGTACCCCTACGAGCAGTACTTC	CASSPAGSKYPYEQYF
TRBJ2-1	TRBD2	NA	TRBV11-2	TGTGCCAGCAGCTTAGGGCGCCTAGCGGGAGGAAGCAATGAGCAGTTCTTC	CASSLGRLAGGSNEQFF
TRBJ1-1	NA	NA	TRBV10-1	TGCGCCAGCAGGGCTCGGGAGGGAACTGAAGCTTTCTTT	CASRAREGTEAFF
TRBJ2-4	NA	NA	TRBV6-4	TGTGCCAGCACTCCTACGGGGCGGCAGAAGTTTGTGGACATTCAGTACTTC	CASTPTGRQKFVDIQYF
TRBJ1-2	NA	NA	TRBV11-2	TGTGCCAGCAGCCACGGAAGGCGATGGACAAAAGGCTACACCTTC	CASSHGRRWTKGYTF
TRBJ1-1	NA	NA	TRBV10-3	TGTGCCATCAGTGGAGCGGGATTGGTCGCGAACACTGAAGCTTTCTTT	CAISGAGLVANTEAFF
TRBJ1-1	NA	NA	TRBV5-1	TGCGCCAGCAGCTTGGAGGTCTCCGCTGAAGCTTTCTTT	CASSLEVSAEAFF
TRBJ1-1	NA	NA	TRBV18	TGTGCCAGCTCAGCACCAGAGGGAGGTGGCACTGAAGCTTTCTTT	CASSAPEGGGTEAFF
TRBJ1-1	NA	NA	TRBV7-8	TGTGCCAGCAGCTTAGCGCAGGGAACTGAAGCTTTCTTT	CASSLAQGTEAFF
TRBJ2-7	NA	once	TRBV4-1	TGCGCCAGCAGCCCCGGAACAGGGAAATACTACGAGCAGTACTTC	CASSPGTGKYYEQYF
TRBJ1-1	TRBD1	NA	TRBV5-1	TGCGCCAGCAGCTTGGAGGGGGCCCTTAACCCGGATGGGGCTTTCTTT	CASSLEGALNPDGAFF
TRBJ2-7	NA	NA	TRBV7-9	TGTGCCAGCAGCTTAGTCAGGGGGGACCGGCGAAGGCCCTCCTACGAGCAGTACTTC	CASSLVRGDRRRPSYEQYF
TRBJ2-7	TRBD2	NA	TRBV18	TGTGCCAGCTCACCTTATATCCGCGACTCGGGGGGCGAGCAGTACTTC	CASSPYIRDSGGEQYF
TRBJ2-1	NA	NA	TRBV15	TGTGCCACCAGCAGGGGCCCGGGACCTCGAGACAATGAGCAGTTCTTC	CATSRGPGPRDNEQFF
TRBJ2-2	NA	once	TRBV6-4	TGTGCCAGCAGTGACGGGGGAACCGGGGAGCTGTTTTTT	CASSDGGTGELFF
TRBJ2-7	NA	NA	TRBV4-1	TGCGCCAGCAGCCAAGCATCGGCAGAGACATACTACGAGCAGTACTTC	CASSQASAETYYEQYF
TRBJ2-7	TRBD1	NA	TRBV18	TGTGCCAGCTCACCACGCGAGGGGGCTATTGGTGAGCAGTACTTC	CASSPREGAIGEQYF
TRBJ2-2	TRBD1	NA	TRBV11-2	TGTGCCAGCAGCCAGGGGGCGCAAAGGGTCGGGGAGCTGTTTTTT	CASSQGAQRVGELFF
TRBJ1-2	NA	NA	TRBV9	TGTGCCAGCAGCGCGATGGGGGGACATGGCTACACCTTC	CASSAMGGHGYTF